Presented here are 16 T cell receptor beta chains from one specimen sequenced in a study of T cell repertoires in cytomegalovirus infection. MiXCR, applied by TCRdb to the reads, yields one record per CDR3 protein. Among about 300,000 distinct CDR3 sequences, roughly a tenth were seen once, and the ten largest hold approximately 2.4%. What was sequenced was PBMCs. The source of these receptors is a human donor in good health (CMV status not recorded). Some clones in this sample may be carry-over from other donors' samples.

This clonotype was observed a few times. The V and J genes are TRBV5-5 and TRBJ2-3, with 12 bases lining up with TRBD1. This CDR3 comprises 17 residues. Trimming took 5 bases from V and 7 from J; bases not matched to a gene: 14. CDR1 and CDR2 from the germline V gene are SGHKS and YYEKEE (reference sequence). The CDR3 DNA reads as TGTGCCAGCAGGACCGGGACAGGGGGCGCTCCCTCGAATACGCAGTATTTT. It specifies CASRTGTGGAPSNTQYF.

This clonotype was seen ten or more times. This chain uses TRBV25-1 with TRBJ2-5, with TRBD1 matching over 8 bases. This CDR3 contains 14 residues. Germline V gene sequence: CDR1 MGHDK, CDR2 SYGVNS. Trimming removed 7 bases from V and 3 bases from J; junction bases left unmatched: 7. The CDR3 protein is CASTQGQDKETQYF. The CDR3 nucleotides read TGTGCCAGCACCCAGGGACAGGACAAAGAGACCCAGTACTTC.

The sample holds a few counts of this clonotype. This chain uses TRBV12-3 or TRBV12-4 with TRBJ2-1; D uncertain. Trimming removed 10 bases from V and 4 bases from J, with 14 bases in between. The CDR3 is made up of 13 amino acids. Written as DNA, the CDR3 is TGTGCCACCCGTGGCTTAGCATACAATGAGCAGTTCTTC. Protein product: CATRGLAYNEQFF.

This clonotype showed up many times. The chain combines TRBV7-2 with TRBJ2-1; 11 bases line up with TRBD1. The CDR3 runs 14 residues. Germline trimming cut 8 bases from V and 8 bases from J; bases unmatched to any gene: 8. CDR1 SGHTA and CDR2 FQGNSA come from the germline V gene. DNA for the CDR3: TGTGCCAGCCTCCGGGACAGGGGGTTAGATGAGCAGTTCTTC. Amino acid sequence: CASLRDRGLDEQFF.

At least ten counts were recorded for this clonotype. V gene TRBV7-2 combines with J gene TRBJ2-1, with 7 positions matching TRBD1. Germline loops: CDR1 SGHTA, CDR2 FQGNSA. Germline trimming cut 5 bases from V and 4 bases from J; bases unmatched to any gene: 8. The CDR3 has 15 amino acids. In nucleotides, the CDR3 is TGTGCCAGCAGCCCCCGAGAGGGGGCTTACAATGAGCAGTTCTTC. It translates to CASSPREGAYNEQFF.

This clonotype appeared many times. The gene calls are TRBV25-1 and TRBJ1-5, with a possible D match to TRBD1 (5 bases). V was trimmed by 6 bases and J by 1 base, leaving 10 bases between them. The CDR3 totals 14 residues. Germline V gene lookup returns CDR1 MGHDK and CDR2 SYGVNS. The CDR3 region is CASSQGISNQPQHF. The CDR3 bases are TGTGCCAGCAGCCAGGGAATAAGCAATCAGCCCCAGCATTTT.

This CDR3 is CASSLRTDEKLFF. In DNA form, the CDR3 reads TGCGCCAGCAGCTTGAGGACAGATGAAAAACTGTTTTTT. This chain links TRBV5-1 with TRBJ1-4; D might be TRBD1 (6 bases). This CDR3 is built from 13 residues. Per the germline V gene, CDR1 is SGHRS and CDR2 is YFSETQ. The V end was cut by 1 base, the J end by 6 bases, with 7 bases between.

This clonotype was seen ten or more times. The CDR3 sequence is CSARSFYNEQFF. CDR3 nucleotides: TGCAGTGCTAGGTCTTTCTACAATGAGCAGTTCTTC. V and J are TRBV20-1 and TRBJ2-1; D gene ambiguous. The CDR3 contains 12 residues. The V and J ends lost 3 bases and 3 bases respectively, with 6 bases between them. Germline CDR1 reads DFQATT; CDR2 reads SNEGSKA (reference sequence).

This clonotype has a count of ten or more. The V and J genes are TRBV7-2 and TRBJ1-1; tentatively, D is TRBD1 (5 bases). The CDR3 consists of 13 residues. Between the trimmed V and J ends, which lost 4 bases and 11 bases, there was a span of 17 bases. CDR1 is SGHTA, CDR2 FQGNSA, per germline. CDR3 loop: CASSSRVRGIAFF. The CDR3 DNA is TGTGCCAGCAGCTCACGCGTTAGGGGAATCGCTTTCTTT.

This clonotype was detected ten times or more. The J gene is TRBJ1-6, the V gene TRBV7-2; tentative D call: TRBD1 (5 bases). CDR1 and CDR2 (germline): SGHTA, FQGNSA. CDR3 length: 16 amino acids. With 4 bases removed from V and 7 bases from J, the gap between germline ends came to 17 bases. CDR3 in amino acids: CASSSGLLWVNSPLHF. CDR3 sequence (DNA): TGTGCCAGCAGCTCGGGACTCCTCTGGGTAAATTCACCCCTCCACTTT.

This clonotype has just a few counts. The gene calls are TRBV28 and TRBJ2-7, with 8 bases aligning to TRBD2. The J segment lost 4 bases and the V segment lost 3 bases, leaving 8 bases of the junction unmatched. In germline, CDR1 is MDHEN, CDR2 SYDVKM. The CDR3 totals 15 residues. In DNA, the CDR3 is TGTGCCAGCAGTTTGGAGCGGGGGATACTTTACGAGCAGTACTTC. It specifies CASSLERGILYEQYF.

V is TRBV6-2 or TRBV6-3 and J is TRBJ2-1; 8 bases are a match to TRBD2. CDR3 length: 13 residues. The V and J ends lost 11 bases and 4 bases, in that order; junction bases with no gene match: 7. Germline V gene data show CDR1 as MNHEY and CDR2 as SVGEGT. The CDR3 loop is CAVRGDFYNEQFF. CDR3 nucleotides: TGTGCCGTGCGGGGGGATTTTTACAATGAGCAGTTCTTC.

This clonotype was recorded at least ten times. CDR3 coding DNA: TGTGCCAGCAGCTTGAGGACAGGGGCGTTCTTC. It is translated as CASSLRTGAFF. J is TRBJ2-1 and V is TRBV7-2; 9 nucleotides align to TRBD1. The CDR3 consists of 11 residues. Germline V CDR1 and CDR2: SGHTA, FQGNSA. The V gene end was trimmed by 3 bases and the J gene end by 15 bases; junction bases not matched to a gene: 3.

This clonotype was found many times. This rearrangement joins TRBV12-3 or TRBV12-4 to TRBJ2-7; tentative D call: TRBD2 (6 bases). The CDR3 sequence is 13 residues long. V lost 3 bases, J lost 6 bases, and 12 bases lay in between. The CDR3 coding sequence is TGTGCCAGCAGTTTGGGAGGACCCCGCGAGCAGTACGTC. This encodes CASSLGGPREQYV.

This clonotype was recorded many times. The chain uses TRBV6-2 or TRBV6-3 and TRBJ2-1; possible D gene TRBD2, 6 bases. The CDR3 is 13 residues long. Germline V gene lookup returns CDR1 MNHEY and CDR2 SVGEGT. Trimming took off 11 bases at V and 0 bases at J, with 11 bases between the two ends. The CDR3 loop reads CAGRGSSYNEQFF. CDR3 sequence (DNA): TGTGCCGGACGGGGGAGCTCCTACAATGAGCAGTTCTTC.

The V call is TRBV28, the J call TRBJ2-2; D could derive from TRBD1 or TRBD2 (5 bases each). Trimming stripped 6 bases from V and 4 bases from J, with 21 bases between. The CDR3 extends over 17 amino acids. Germline V lookup: CDR1 MDHEN, CDR2 SYDVKM. CDR3 sequence reads: CASSLGPTGRSTGELFF. The CDR3 coding sequence is TGTGCCAGCAGCCTAGGCCCCACGGGACGTAGCACCGGGGAGCTGTTTTTT.